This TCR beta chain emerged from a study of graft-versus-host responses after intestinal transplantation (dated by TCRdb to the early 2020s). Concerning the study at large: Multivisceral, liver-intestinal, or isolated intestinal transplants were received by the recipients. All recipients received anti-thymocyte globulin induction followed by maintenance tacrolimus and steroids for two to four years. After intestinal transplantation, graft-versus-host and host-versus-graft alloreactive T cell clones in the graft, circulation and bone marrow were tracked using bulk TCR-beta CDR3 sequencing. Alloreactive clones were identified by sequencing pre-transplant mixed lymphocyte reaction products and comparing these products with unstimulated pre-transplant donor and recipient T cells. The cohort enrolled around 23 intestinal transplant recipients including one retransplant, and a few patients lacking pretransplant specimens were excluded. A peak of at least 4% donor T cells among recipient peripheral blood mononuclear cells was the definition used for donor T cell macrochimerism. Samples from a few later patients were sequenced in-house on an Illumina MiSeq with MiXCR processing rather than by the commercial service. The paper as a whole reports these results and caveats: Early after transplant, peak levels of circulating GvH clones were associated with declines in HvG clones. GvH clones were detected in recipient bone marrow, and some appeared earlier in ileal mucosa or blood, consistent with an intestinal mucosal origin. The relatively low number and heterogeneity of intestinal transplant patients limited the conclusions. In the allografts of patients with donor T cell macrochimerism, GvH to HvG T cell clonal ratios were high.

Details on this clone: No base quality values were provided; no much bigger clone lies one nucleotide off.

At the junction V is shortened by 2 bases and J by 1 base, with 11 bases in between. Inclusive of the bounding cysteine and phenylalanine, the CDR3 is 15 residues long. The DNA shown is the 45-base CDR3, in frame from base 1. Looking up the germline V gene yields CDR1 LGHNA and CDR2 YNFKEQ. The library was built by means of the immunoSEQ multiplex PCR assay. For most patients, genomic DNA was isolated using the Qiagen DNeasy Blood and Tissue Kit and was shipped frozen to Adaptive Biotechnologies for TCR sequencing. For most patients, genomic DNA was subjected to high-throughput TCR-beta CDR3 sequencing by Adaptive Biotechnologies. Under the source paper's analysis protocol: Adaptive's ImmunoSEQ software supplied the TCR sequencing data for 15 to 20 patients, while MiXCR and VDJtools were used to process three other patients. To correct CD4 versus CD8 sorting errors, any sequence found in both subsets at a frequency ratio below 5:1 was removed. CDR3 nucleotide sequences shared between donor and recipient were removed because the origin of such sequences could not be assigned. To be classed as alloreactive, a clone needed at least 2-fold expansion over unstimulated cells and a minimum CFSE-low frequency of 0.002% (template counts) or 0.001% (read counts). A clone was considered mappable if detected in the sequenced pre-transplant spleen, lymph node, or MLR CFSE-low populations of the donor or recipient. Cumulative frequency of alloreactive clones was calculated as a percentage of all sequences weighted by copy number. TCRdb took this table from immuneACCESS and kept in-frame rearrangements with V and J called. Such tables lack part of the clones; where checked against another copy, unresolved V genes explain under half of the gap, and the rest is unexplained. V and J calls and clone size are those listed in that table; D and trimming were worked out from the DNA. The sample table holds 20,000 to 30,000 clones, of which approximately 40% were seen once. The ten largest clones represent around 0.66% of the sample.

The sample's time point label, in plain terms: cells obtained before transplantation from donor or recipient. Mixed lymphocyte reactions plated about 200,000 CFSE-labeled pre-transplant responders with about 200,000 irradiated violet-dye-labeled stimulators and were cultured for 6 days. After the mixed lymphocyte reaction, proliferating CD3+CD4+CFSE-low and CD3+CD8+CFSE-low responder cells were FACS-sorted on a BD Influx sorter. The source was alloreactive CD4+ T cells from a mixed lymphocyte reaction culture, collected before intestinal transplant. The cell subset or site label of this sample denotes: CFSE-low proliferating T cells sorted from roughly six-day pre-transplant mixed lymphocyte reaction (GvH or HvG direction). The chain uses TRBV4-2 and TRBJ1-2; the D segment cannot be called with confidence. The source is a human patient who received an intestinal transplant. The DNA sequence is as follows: TGTGCCAGCAGCCAAAGAGCAGGCGTTAACTATGGCTACACCTTC. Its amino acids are CASSQRAGVNYGYTF.